Following are 12 T cell receptor beta chains from one sample sequenced in a study of brain T cells in children with intractable seizures. The table came from immunoSEQ multiplex PCR; TCRdb's copy has only in-frame clones and leaves some out. The sample records about 120,000 clones, approximately 94% being singletons. This sample comprised peripheral blood, obtained at surgery. These TCRs come from a boy in the first two years of life with hemimegalencephaly and intractable seizures.

The chain links TRBV4-3 to TRBJ2-1; D is perhaps TRBD2 (6 bases). The CDR3 is made up of 16 amino acids. Trimming cost V 0 bases and J 2 bases, with 11 bases left between them. Per germline, CDR1 LGHNA and CDR2 YSLEER. CDR3 coding DNA: TGCGCCAGCAGCCAAGATCGGCCTAGCGCCTACAATGAGCAGTTCTTC. Residues: CASSQDRPSAYNEQFF.

The rearrangement uses TRBV27 and TRBJ2-5; 9 nucleotides agree with TRBD1. CDR1 and CDR2 (germline): MNHEY, SMNVEV (reference sequence). J lost 4 bases, V lost 8 bases, and 11 bases had no gene match. The CDR3 sequence is 15 residues long. The CDR3 sequence is CASRPGTGRGETQYF. In nucleotides, the CDR3 is TGTGCCAGCCGTCCTGGGACAGGGAGGGGAGAGACCCAGTACTTC.

The V call is TRBV28, the J call TRBJ1-2; D uncertain. V was shortened by 3 bases and J by 2 bases, with 10 bases between the two germline ends. There are 14 residues in the CDR3. Germline assignment: CDR1 MDHEN and CDR2 SYDVKM. CDR3 loop: CASSFRYLNYGYTF. The DNA for the CDR3 is TGTGCCAGCAGTTTCAGGTACCTAAACTATGGCTACACCTTC.

V is TRBV24-1 and J is TRBJ2-7; D is unresolved. The CDR3 is 12 residues long. V was shortened by 3 bases and J by 6 bases, with 8 bases between the two germline ends. CDR1 and CDR2 from the germline V gene are KGHDR and SFDVKD. In DNA form, the CDR3 reads TGTGCCACCAGTGATCTTTTGGGCGAGCAGTACTTC. This translates into CATSDLLGEQYF.

The CDR3 reads CASSLGTRVSPLHF. CDR3 DNA sequence: TGTGCCAGCAGTTTGGGCACAAGGGTTTCACCCCTCCACTTT. The V gene is TRBV28, the J gene TRBJ1-6; D gene unclear. The CDR3 is 14 amino acids. V was clipped by 3 bases and J by 9 bases, with 12 bases between them. Germline values: CDR1 MDHEN, CDR2 SYDVKM.

This sequence joins TRBV21-1 and TRBJ2-1; TRBD2 reflects the table's D call only, with no check against the DNA. TRBV21-1 is a documented pseudogene. This CDR3 comprises 16 residues. CDR3 DNA sequence: TGTGCCAGCAGCAAATCAGCGCTCCGGACGGGGAAGGAGCAGTTCTTC. This gives the protein CASSKSALRTGKEQFF.

This chain uses TRBV27 with TRBJ2-3, with D perhaps matching TRBD2 (5 bases). Germline V gene sequence: CDR1 MNHEY, CDR2 SMNVEV (reference sequence). The CDR3 is 14 amino acids. Trimming left V 5 bases short and J 2 bases short, with 11 bases between. The CDR3 coding sequence is TGTGCCAGCAGTGGAGGACCACCCACAGATACGCAGTATTTT. Translating it yields CASSGGPPTDTQYF.

The rearrangement uses TRBV5-1 and TRBJ2-7; TRBD2 aligns across 9 bases. Trimming at V came to 4 bases and at J to 11 bases, leaving 10 bases not matched to a gene. Germline CDR1 is SGHRS and CDR2 is YFSETQ. The CDR3 length is 13 residues. The CDR3 spells CASSTAGGQTKYF. CDR3 bases: TGCGCCAGCAGCACCGCGGGGGGGCAGACAAAGTACTTC.

V is TRBV4-3 and J is TRBJ2-7, with D perhaps TRBD2 (5 bases). The CDR3 is 16 amino acids. With 0 bases removed from V and 4 bases from J, the gap between germline ends came to 16 bases. The germline gives CDR1 LGHNA, CDR2 YSLEER. The CDR3: CASSQEVDYGGYEQYF. The DNA of the CDR3 is TGCGCCAGCAGCCAAGAAGTTGACTACGGCGGTTACGAGCAGTACTTC.

The chain couples TRBV5-8 to TRBJ2-4, with a weak D call TRBD1 (6 bases). With 5 bases removed from V and 2 bases from J, the gap between germline ends came to 23 bases. There are 18 residues in the CDR3. The germline CDR1 and CDR2 sequences are SGHTS and YDEGEE. CDR3 residues: CASSSSRRNRESKNIQYF. CDR3 nucleotides: TGTGCCAGCAGTTCGTCAAGGCGAAACAGGGAATCCAAAAACATTCAGTACTTC.

In its sample, this clone was seen a few times. The V and J genes are TRBV4-2 and TRBJ1-1, with D perhaps matching TRBD1 (5 bases). This CDR3 has 14 residues. The germline V and J ends were trimmed by 0 bases and 7 bases, with 12 bases remaining between them. CDR1 is LGHNA, CDR2 YNFKEQ, per germline. The CDR3, as DNA: TGTGCCAGCAGCCAAGATTTTGAGCAGGGTGAAGCTTTCTTT. It yields the protein CASSQDFEQGEAFF.

J is TRBJ1-5 and V is TRBV28; the D gene is possibly TRBD1 (5 bases). V was trimmed by 4 bases and J by 8 bases, leaving 21 bases between them. The CDR3 has 16 amino acids. The germline V gene encodes CDR1 MDHEN and CDR2 SYDVKM. This CDR3 is CASSYATIGTWEPQHF. The CDR3 nucleotides are TGTGCCAGCAGTTATGCTACGATTGGGACCTGGGAGCCCCAGCATTTT.